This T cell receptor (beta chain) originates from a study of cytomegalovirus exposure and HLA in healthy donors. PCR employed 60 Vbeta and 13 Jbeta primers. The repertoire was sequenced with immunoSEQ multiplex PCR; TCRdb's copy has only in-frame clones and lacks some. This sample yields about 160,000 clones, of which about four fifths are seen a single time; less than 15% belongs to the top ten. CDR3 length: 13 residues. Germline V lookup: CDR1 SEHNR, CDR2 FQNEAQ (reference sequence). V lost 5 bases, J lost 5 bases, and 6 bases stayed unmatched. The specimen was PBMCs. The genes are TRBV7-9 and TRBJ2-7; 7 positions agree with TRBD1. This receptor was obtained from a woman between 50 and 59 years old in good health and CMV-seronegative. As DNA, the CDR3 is TGTGCCAGCAGCCCGACAGGGATCGACGAGCAGTACTTC. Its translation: CASSPTGIDEQYF. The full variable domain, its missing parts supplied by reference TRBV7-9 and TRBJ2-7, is DTGVSQNPRHKITKRGQNVTFRCDPISEHNRLYWYRQTLGQGPEFLTYFQNEAQLEKSRLLSDRFSAERPKGSFSTLEIQRTEQGDSAMYLCASSPTGIDEQYFGPGTRLTVT.